These 27 T cell receptor beta chains were sequenced from one sample in a study of blood T cell repertoires in COVID-19. Profiled with immunoSEQ multiplex PCR; TCRdb holds only in-frame clones, not every one. Found here are about 110,000 clones, over 60% of them singletons; the top ten hold more than 3.5%. Sequencing was carried out using peripheral blood. These receptors came from a woman aged 80 or over with acute or convalescent COVID-19.

The chain recombines TRBV24-1 with TRBJ2-3; TRBD2 might be the D (6 bases). Germline loops: CDR1 KGHDR, CDR2 SFDVKD. V dropped 2 bases and J dropped 5 bases, with 10 bases sitting between them. This CDR3 comprises 14 residues. CDR3 loop: CATSDYIGGDTQYF. In DNA, the CDR3 is TGTGCCACCAGTGATTACATCGGGGGAGATACGCAGTATTTT.

The chain couples TRBV18 to TRBJ2-3; tentative D call: TRBD1 (7 bases). The CDR3 extends over 15 amino acids. CDR1 and CDR2 from the germline V gene are KGHSH and LQKENI. V was cut by 2 bases and J by 5 bases, with 14 bases left in between. The CDR3, as DNA: TGTGCCAGCTCACCAGTGACAGGGAGGCGAGATACGCAGTATTTT. It yields the protein CASSPVTGRRDTQYF.

CDR3 DNA: TGTGCCAGCAGCTCCCGGGGGGGGGACTCACCCCTCCACTTT. This gives the protein CASSSRGGDSPLHF. The J gene is TRBJ1-6, the V gene TRBV7-2; TRBD1 is a possible D gene (5 bases). CDR1 is SGHTA, CDR2 FQGNSA, per germline. Trimming took off 4 bases at V and 10 bases at J, with 14 bases between the two ends. There are 14 residues in the CDR3.

This clone was seen only once. J is TRBJ1-2 and V is TRBV12-3 or TRBV12-4; no reliable D call. The length of the CDR3 is 13 residues. The V end lost 3 bases, the J end lost 8 bases, and 13 bases lay between the germline ends. The CDR3 loop is CASSLGQAGGYTF. The CDR3 DNA is TGTGCCAGCAGTTTGGGCCAGGCTGGGGGCTACACCTTC.

The chain recombines TRBV7-8 with TRBJ2-7; 7 bases are shared with TRBD1. The germline CDR1 and CDR2 sequences are SGHVS and FQNEAQ. The V segment lost 6 bases and the J segment 2 bases; nucleotides outside the gene matches: 10. CDR3 size: 15 residues. This chain's CDR3 is CASSRTGPRTYEQYF. The CDR3 DNA sequence: TGTGCCAGCAGTCGGACAGGCCCACGGACCTACGAGCAGTACTTC.

The chain recombines TRBV19 with TRBJ2-7; 8 bases are a match to TRBD1. This CDR3 is built from 14 residues. Germline CDR1 is LNHDA and CDR2 is SQIVND (reference sequence). J was trimmed by 0 bases and V by 6 bases; bases with no gene match: 4. This CDR3 is CASRDRGTSYEQYF. In nucleotides, the CDR3 is TGTGCCAGTAGAGACAGGGGCACCTCCTACGAGCAGTACTTC.

The chain recombines TRBV27 with TRBJ1-1, with TRBD1 matching 8 bases. Germline assignment: CDR1 MNHEY and CDR2 SMNVEV (reference sequence). Unmatched junction bases numbered 9, after V lost 5 bases and J lost 10 bases. The CDR3 loop spans 13 amino acids. The DNA of the CDR3 is TGTGCCAGCAGTCTGAGAGGACAGGGTAGAGCTTTCTTT. It translates to CASSLRGQGRAFF.

The chain combines TRBV5-1 with TRBJ2-7; 7 positions agree with TRBD2. V lost 3 bases to trimming and J lost 5 bases; unmatched junction nucleotides: 11. The CDR3 runs 15 residues. Germline loops: CDR1 SGHRS, CDR2 YFSETQ. The CDR3 DNA reads TGCGCCAGCAGCTCGGGGCGCGGGGGTAGCGACGAGCAGTACTTC. Translation gives CASSSGRGGSDEQYF.

This clone was counted a few times. V usage is TRBV4-1 and J usage is TRBJ1-1; D is perhaps TRBD1 (6 bases). The length of the CDR3 is 16 residues. Germline values: CDR1 MGHRA, CDR2 YSYEKL. V was clipped by 0 bases and J by 4 bases, with 15 bases between them. The CDR3: CASSQDFRGTATEAFF. CDR3 in DNA: TGCGCCAGCAGCCAAGATTTTAGGGGGACCGCCACTGAAGCTTTCTTT.

The chain is built from TRBV7-9 and TRBJ1-5; 8 positions match TRBD1. J was trimmed by 5 bases and V by 5 bases; bases with no gene match: 5. CDR3 size: 14 residues. Per germline, CDR1 SEHNR and CDR2 FQNEAQ (reference sequence). The CDR3 sequence: CASSPSTGDQPQHF. The CDR3 DNA sequence: TGTGCCAGCAGCCCCTCGACAGGGGATCAGCCCCAGCATTTT.

The rearrangement joins TRBV6-6 to TRBJ2-3; 8 bases map to TRBD2. The CDR3 has 14 amino acids. V lost 6 bases and J lost 2; bases outside the gene matches: 4. Germline V CDR1 and CDR2: MNHNY, SVGAGI (reference sequence). The CDR3, as DNA: TGTGCCAGCAGCCGACTAGCGAACACAGATACGCAGTATTTT. It yields the protein CASSRLANTDTQYF.

The V call is TRBV2, the J call TRBJ2-3, with 9 bases identical to TRBD2. The CDR3 is 15 residues long. Germline CDR1 is SNHLY and CDR2 is FYNNEI. The V gene end was trimmed by 3 bases and the J gene end by 4 bases; junction bases not matched to a gene: 5. CDR3 in amino acids: CASSEFGTSPDTQYF. The CDR3 nucleotides read TGTGCCAGCAGTGAGTTTGGGACTAGCCCAGATACGCAGTATTTT.

This clone was seen a few times. The genes are TRBV2 and TRBJ1-1; a weak D match, TRBD1 (6 bases). V shed 4 bases and J shed 6 bases, with 12 bases lying between them. Germline V gene lookup returns CDR1 SNHLY and CDR2 FYNNEI. The CDR3 spans 13 residues. The CDR3 DNA reads as TGTGCCAGCAGTGTTAGACAGGCCGCTGAAGCTTTCTTT. It specifies CASSVRQAAEAFF.

CDR3 DNA sequence: TGTGCCAGTAGTATTTTTCCCCTAGGGAGGCATTATAGCAATCAGCCCCAGCATTTT. Amino acids: CASSIFPLGRHYSNQPQHF. The chain employs TRBV19 and TRBJ1-5; no reliable D call. Trimming stripped 3 bases from V and 0 bases from J, with 21 bases between. CDR3 length: 19 residues. The germline V gene encodes CDR1 LNHDA and CDR2 SQIVND (reference sequence).

The chain combines TRBV9 with TRBJ2-1; possibly TRBD2 for D (7 bases). V was shortened by 3 bases and J by 0 bases, with 10 bases between the two germline ends. CDR3 length equals 15 residues. Germline V CDR1 and CDR2: SGDLS, YYNGEE. The CDR3 reads CASSAGGNSYNEQFF. The CDR3 nucleotides are TGTGCCAGCAGCGCGGGGGGCAACTCCTACAATGAGCAGTTCTTC.

This clone appeared a few times. The genes are TRBV7-9 and TRBJ2-1; 12 nucleotides line up with TRBD2. V lost 5 bases to trimming and J lost 2 bases; unmatched junction nucleotides: 7. CDR1 is SEHNR, CDR2 FQNEAQ, per germline (reference sequence). This CDR3 has 17 residues. CDR3 nucleotide sequence: TGTGCCAGCAGCCTGGGAAGGACTAGCGGGACCTACAATGAGCAGTTCTTC. It yields the protein CASSLGRTSGTYNEQFF.

The chain recombines TRBV30 with TRBJ2-6; TRBD1 matches 9 bases. Unmatched junction bases numbered 4, after V lost 0 bases and J lost 10 bases. The CDR3 runs to 14 residues. The germline gives CDR1 GTSNPN, CDR2 SVGIG (reference sequence). CDR3 coding DNA: TGTGCCTGGAGTGTCCCGGGACAGGGAAACGTCCTGACTTTC. Its translation: CAWSVPGQGNVLTF.

CDR3 protein: CASNNEQGQGGYTF. CDR3 DNA: TGTGCCAGCAACAATGAACAGGGACAGGGTGGCTACACCTTC. V is TRBV11-1 and J is TRBJ1-2; TRBD1 matches 9 bases. The CDR3 sequence is 14 residues long. The germline V gene has CDR1 SGHAT and CDR2 FQDESV (reference sequence). J lost 7 bases, V lost 7 bases, and 10 bases had no gene match.

The chain joins TRBV3-1 (or the pseudogene TRBV3-2) to TRBJ1-2; D is perhaps TRBD1 (6 bases). V lost 3 bases, J lost 1 base, and 12 bases lay in between. Germline V lookup: CDR1 LGHDT, CDR2 YNNKEL (reference sequence). This CDR3 has 15 residues. The CDR3 loop reads CASSHSDRGNYGYTF. CDR3 bases: TGTGCCAGCAGCCATTCGGACAGAGGTAACTATGGCTACACCTTC.

This chain links TRBV28 with TRBJ2-3; TRBD2 matches 7 bases. Germline-derived CDR1 and CDR2 are MDHEN and SYDVKM. The CDR3 loop spans 14 amino acids. V trimming: 5 bases; J trimming: 3 bases; junction bases outside the gene matches: 5. The CDR3: CASSPTLATDTQYF. As DNA, the CDR3 is TGTGCCAGCAGTCCGACACTAGCGACAGATACGCAGTATTTT. The full variable domain, its missing parts supplied by reference TRBV28 and TRBJ2-3, is DVKVTQSSRYLVKRTGEKVFLECVQDMDHENMFWYRQDPGLGLRLIYFSYDVKMKEKGDIPEGYSVSREKKERFSLILESASTNQTSMYLCASSPTLATDTQYFGPGTRLTVL.

This chain links TRBV20-1 with TRBJ2-5, with D unclear. The CDR3 covers 11 residues. The germline gives CDR1 DFQATT, CDR2 SNEGSKA (reference sequence). Trimming cost V 4 bases and J 1 base, with 4 bases left between them. CDR3 nucleotide sequence: TGCAGTGCTATCAGCCAAGAGACCCAGTACTTC. It yields the protein CSAISQETQYF.

The chain combines TRBV19 with TRBJ1-6; a weak D match, TRBD1 (5 bases). V lost 8 bases to trimming and J lost 7 bases, with 18 bases between them. CDR1 LNHDA and CDR2 SQIVND come from the germline V gene (reference sequence). The CDR3 length is 15 residues. CDR3 protein: CASGAAGLGNSPLHF. The DNA of the CDR3 is TGTGCCAGTGGGGCCGCGGGGCTCGGGAATTCACCCCTCCACTTT. The whole variable domain, filled in from reference TRBV19 and TRBJ1-6, reads DGGITQSPKYLFRKEGQNVTLSCEQNLNHDAMYWYRQDPGQGLRLIYYSQIVNDFQKGDIAEGYSVSREKKESFPLTVTSAQKNPTAFYLCASGAAGLGNSPLHFGNGTRLTVT.

The chain carries TRBV27 and TRBJ2-1; the D gene is possibly TRBD2 (6 bases). Trimming left V 1 base short and J 5 bases short, with 12 bases between. The CDR3 has 15 amino acids. The germline CDR1 and CDR2 sequences are MNHEY and SMNVEV (reference sequence). Here the CDR3 reads CASSLWGEGHNEQFF. Written as DNA, the CDR3 is TGTGCCAGCAGTTTATGGGGGGAAGGCCACAATGAGCAGTTCTTC.

The chain uses TRBV10-1 and TRBJ2-7; D gene ambiguous. The CDR3 spans 13 residues. Germline V gene sequence: CDR1 WNHNN, CDR2 SYGVQD (reference sequence). V lost 4 bases to trimming and J lost 1 base, with 8 bases between them. The CDR3 DNA reads as TGCGCCAGCAGTGGACATGAGTCCTACGAGCAGTACTTC. Translated: CASSGHESYEQYF.

Only a few counts were recorded for this clone. V and J are TRBV10-1 and TRBJ2-7; 12 positions match TRBD2. Germline lookup yields CDR1 WNHNN and CDR2 SYGVQD (reference sequence). V dropped 4 bases and J dropped 3; count of bases not matched to a gene: 1. This CDR3 is 14 amino acids long. The CDR3 reads CASSVGLAGYEQYF. In nucleotides, the CDR3 is TGCGCCAGCAGTGTGGGACTAGCGGGCTACGAGCAGTACTTC.

This chain links TRBV7-9 with TRBJ1-6; D is ambiguous. Deletions cut 2 bases from V and 4 bases from J, with 6 bases between. Germline lookup yields CDR1 SEHNR and CDR2 FQNEAQ (reference sequence). The CDR3 sequence is 14 residues long. The CDR3 region has the DNA TGTGCCAGCAGCTTATCCAATTATAATTCACCCCTCCACTTT. Protein product: CASSLSNYNSPLHF.

The chain couples TRBV27 to TRBJ2-1; TRBD2 agrees at 10 bases. Germline CDR1 MNHEY, CDR2 SMNVEV (reference sequence). The CDR3 sequence is 14 residues long. J gave up 7 bases and V 5 bases, and 5 bases lay outside the gene matches. CDR3 region: CASSSGRAWNEQFF. CDR3 bases: TGTGCCAGCAGTAGCGGGAGGGCCTGGAATGAGCAGTTCTTC.